Each of the 24 T cell receptor beta chains below was sequenced from the same sample in a study of tumor and adjacent non-tumor tissue in lung cancer. This sample's RNA came from whole unsorted tissue. The normal lung tissue was taken more than 3 cm from the tumor edge. The library came from three nested PCR rounds adapted from ARM-PCR protocols. Each CDR3 protein is one row after TCRdb ran MiXCR on the multiplex PCR reads. Here the sample spans tens of thousands of distinct CDR3 sequences, roughly two thirds being singletons. The sequenced sample was distant non-tumor lung tissue. The source of these receptors is a woman between 65 and 79 years old with non-small cell lung cancer.

This clonotype has ten or more counts. The V gene is TRBV30, the J gene TRBJ2-1; D may be TRBD2 (5 bases). Germline CDR1 reads GTSNPN; CDR2 reads SVGIG (reference sequence). Trimming shortened V by 6 bases and J by 9 bases, and 24 bases separated the two germline ends. CDR3 length equals 15 residues. CDR3 coding DNA: TGTGCCTGTTGGGGTCGGAGGACTGTCCCCGGTGAGCAGTTCTTC. This encodes CACWGRRTVPGEQFF.

A word on this clonotype: This may stem from a read error, because a much larger clone lies one nucleotide away. V and J are TRBV28 and TRBJ2-5; 9 bases match TRBD1. The CDR3 covers 15 residues. Germline assignment: CDR1 MDHEN and CDR2 SYDVKM. Trimming removed 6 bases from V and 4 bases from J; junction bases left unmatched: 9. The CDR3 loop reads CASRDRYRGRETQYF. The DNA for the CDR3 is TGTGCCAGCAGGGACCGGTACAGGGGGCGAGAGACCCAGTACTTC.

About this clonotype: A read error may explain this, as a much larger clone is one base away. This rearrangement joins TRBV4-1 to TRBJ2-2, with a possible D match to TRBD2 (6 bases). Per the germline V gene, CDR1 is MGHRA and CDR2 is YSYEKL. The CDR3 extends over 14 amino acids. The DNA of the CDR3 is TGCGCCAGCTCGGGAGTGGCAAACACCCGGGAGCTGTTTTTT. Its translation is CASSGVANTRELFF.

This clonotype showed up many times. The chain recombines TRBV20-1 with TRBJ2-5; D remains ambiguous. The germline V gene has CDR1 DFQATT and CDR2 SNEGSKA (reference sequence). The ends were cut back, 7 bases at V and 1 base at J, with 7 bases in the middle. This CDR3 spans 11 amino acids. The chain's CDR3 is CSGQFQETQYF. DNA of the CDR3: TGCAGTGGGCAGTTCCAAGAGACCCAGTACTTC.

This clonotype was counted ten times or more. The J gene is TRBJ2-2, the V gene TRBV12-3 or TRBV12-4, with no clear D. This CDR3 is 14 amino acids long. The V end lost 5 bases, the J end lost 1 base, and 8 bases lay between the germline ends. CDR3 DNA: TGTGCCAGCAGTCCCCGATTGAACACCGGGGAGCTGTTTTTT. Amino acids: CASSPRLNTGELFF.

Notes on this clonotype: The junction departs from germline at one end; a sequencing error may be responsible. The V and J genes are TRBV6-2 or TRBV6-3 and TRBJ2-1; a possible D gene is TRBD2 (6 bases). The germline V gene encodes CDR1 MNHEY and CDR2 SVGEGT. The CDR3 extends over 19 amino acids. This CDR3 is CASSSGGVGWEESYDEQFF. The CDR3, as DNA: TGTGCAAGCAGCTCTGGAGGGGTCGGATGGGAGGAATCCTACGATGAGCAGTTCTTC.

This clonotype has ten or more counts. The chain links TRBV13 to TRBJ1-1; D gene unclear. CDR3 length: 12 amino acids. Deletions cut 6 bases from V and 1 base from J, with 6 bases between. Germline V gene data show CDR1 as PRHDT and CDR2 as FYEKMQ (reference sequence). CDR3 DNA: TGTGCCAGCAGTCCTTGGAACACTGAAGCTTTCTTT. Its protein is CASSPWNTEAFF.

The chain is built from TRBV6-2 or TRBV6-3 and TRBJ2-7; unclear D gene. Trimming left V 10 bases short and J 0 bases short, with 7 bases between. Germline CDR1 and CDR2: MNHEY and SVGEGT. The CDR3 is 11 amino acids. The CDR3: CANIPSYEQYF. CDR3 nucleotide sequence: TGTGCCAACATTCCCTCCTACGAGCAGTACTTC.

This clonotype was counted at least ten times. The chain has TRBV6-5 and TRBJ1-2, with D hard to call. The germline gives CDR1 MNHEY, CDR2 SVGAGI. V was shortened by 5 bases and J by 6 bases, with 7 bases between the two germline ends. The CDR3 loop spans 11 amino acids. CDR3 sequence: CASSDADGYTF. The CDR3 DNA follows: TGTGCCAGCAGTGACGCGGATGGCTACACCTTC.

The CDR3: CASSLASGGGTEAFF. For the CDR3, the DNA is TGCGCCAGCAGCTTGGCATCAGGGGGAGGGACTGAAGCTTTCTTT. The chain uses TRBV5-1 and TRBJ1-1; 7 bases match TRBD1. V shed 0 bases, J shed 5 bases, and the junction held 7 bases outside the gene matches. Germline V lookup: CDR1 SGHRS, CDR2 YFSETQ. The CDR3 contains 15 residues. The complete variable domain, with remaining parts taken from reference TRBV5-1 and TRBJ1-1, reads KAGVTQTPRYLIKTRGQQVTLSCSPISGHRSVSWYQQTPGQGLQFLFEYFSETQRNKGNFPGRFSGRQFSNSRSEMNVSTLELGDSALYLCASSLASGGGTEAFFGQGTRLTVV.

V and J are TRBV6-1 and TRBJ1-5, with TRBD1 as a possible D gene (5 bases). The germline V gene encodes CDR1 MNHNS and CDR2 SASEGT. The CDR3 is 12 residues long. V shed 6 bases and J shed 7 bases, with 10 bases lying between them. The chain's CDR3 is CASRGGEQPQHF. CDR3 nucleotide sequence: TGTGCCAGCAGAGGAGGGGAACAGCCCCAGCATTTT.

To note about this clonotype: This CDR3 fails to terminate in the conserved phenylalanine or tryptophan, so it likely reflects a read error. The genes are TRBV6-5 and TRBJ2-7; D perhaps matches TRBD1 (6 bases). The CDR3 has 15 residues. Germline lookup yields CDR1 MNHEY and CDR2 SVGAGI. CDR3 DNA sequence: TGTGCTAGCAGAAAAGGGTCAGGGGATACCTACGAGCAGTACTTA. Translating gives CASRKGSGDTYEQYL.

As regards this clonotype: A much larger clone differs by one base, so this may be a read error. J is TRBJ1-4 and V is TRBV7-9; 7 bases are a match to TRBD1. The CDR3 contains 16 residues. Looked up from germline, CDR1 is SEHNR and CDR2 is FQNEAQ (reference sequence). CDR3 coding DNA: TGTGCCAGAAGCTCCTGGACAGGCCAGGGGAATGAAAAACTGTTTTTT. It translates to CARSSWTGQGNEKLFF.

This clonotype has more than one count but fewer than ten. The chain links TRBV5-1 to TRBJ2-3, with 9 nucleotides matching TRBD2. Looked up from germline, CDR1 is SGHRS and CDR2 is YFSETQ. J lost 4 bases, V lost 3 bases, and 12 bases had no gene match. The CDR3 is 17 amino acids. The CDR3 here is CASSSEPIAGVSDTQYF. DNA for the CDR3: TGCGCCAGCAGCTCAGAACCGATAGCGGGAGTTTCAGATACGCAGTATTTT. The variable domain in full, with the rest retrieved from reference TRBV5-1 and TRBJ2-3, is KAGVTQTPRYLIKTRGQQVTLSCSPISGHRSVSWYQQTPGQGLQFLFEYFSETQRNKGNFPGRFSGRQFSNSRSEMNVSTLELGDSALYLCASSSEPIAGVSDTQYFGPGTRLTVL.

Concerning this clonotype itself: This sequence may be a read error, since a much larger clone differs from it by one base. The rearrangement uses TRBV7-9 and TRBJ2-7, with 7 bases matching TRBD1. The CDR3 totals 14 residues. CDR1 and CDR2 from the germline V gene are SEHNR and FQNEAQ (reference sequence). The CDR3 here is CVSSSRGDRDEQYF. The CDR3 region has the DNA TGTGTCAGCAGCTCCCGGGGAGACAGGGACGAGCAGTACTTC. The variable domain in full, completed from reference TRBV7-9 and TRBJ2-7, reads DTGVSQNPRHKITKRGQNVTFRCDPISEHNRLYWYRQTLGQGPEFLTYFQNEAQLEKSRLLSDRFSAERPKGSFSTLEIQRTEQGDSAMYLCVSSSRGDRDEQYFGPGTRLTVT.

This clonotype was counted only a few times. The chain couples TRBV28 to TRBJ1-5, with TRBD1 matching over 9 bases. V was clipped by 6 bases and J by 5 bases; unmatched bases: 8. This CDR3 spans 15 amino acids. The germline V gene has CDR1 MDHEN and CDR2 SYDVKM. CDR3 nucleotide sequence: TGTGCCAGCAGAAAACCGGGACAGGGTTATCAGCCCCAGCATTTT. It codes for CASRKPGQGYQPQHF.

V and J are TRBV10-1 and TRBJ1-1, with 10 positions matching TRBD1. The CDR3 has 17 amino acids. J lost 5 bases, V lost 4 bases, and 13 bases had no gene match. Germline V CDR1 and CDR2: WNHNN, SYGVQD (reference sequence). Written as DNA, the CDR3 is TGCGCCAGCAGTGCCCAGACAGGGGGCTTATCCAAGACTGAAGCTTTCTTT. It specifies CASSAQTGGLSKTEAFF.

A word on this clonotype: An end of the junction does not agree with germline; a read error may underlie this. J is TRBJ1-2 and V is TRBV6-5; no clear D. This CDR3 has 15 residues. The germline V gene encodes CDR1 MNHEY and CDR2 SVGAGI. Written as DNA, the CDR3 is TGTGCCAGCGGTTACTCGATAAACCATGGTTGGGGCTACACCTTC. Translated: CASGYSINHGWGYTF.

This clonotype was seen once. One end of the junction varies from germline; a read error may be responsible. V gene TRBV13 combines with J gene TRBJ2-1; D gene ambiguous. In germline, CDR1 is PRHDT, CDR2 FYEKMQ (reference sequence). There are 14 residues in the CDR3. CDR3 loop: CVSSFVGASNEQFF. CDR3 coding DNA: TGCGTCAGCAGCTTTGTCGGCGCCTCCAATGAGCAGTTCTTC.

Notes on this clonotype: A much larger clone is a single base away; this may be a read error. The rearrangement joins TRBV20-1 to TRBJ1-2; D may be TRBD1 (5 bases). Germline V gene sequence: CDR1 DFQATT, CDR2 SNEGSKA (reference sequence). The CDR3 is 13 amino acids. The CDR3 here is CSAFRAGAYDYTF. The CDR3 nucleotides read TGCAGTGCCTTCCGTGCTGGGGCGTATGACTACACCTTC.

This clonotype came up many times. The gene calls are TRBV5-1 and TRBJ1-1, with D perhaps matching TRBD1 (5 bases). CDR1 is SGHRS, CDR2 YFSETQ, per germline. The CDR3 runs to 14 residues. Trimming took 0 bases from V and 2 from J, leaving 8 bases between them. The CDR3 DNA reads as TGCGCCAGCAGCTTGGACAGGTATAACACTGAAGCTTTCTTT. Translating gives CASSLDRYNTEAFF.

The CDR3 loop reads CSARAGSINYGYTF. CDR3 DNA sequence: TGCAGTGCTAGAGCGGGCAGTATTAACTATGGCTACACCTTC. The chain links TRBV20-1 to TRBJ1-2; D gene ambiguous. Trimming removed 1 base from V and 1 base from J, with 10 bases in between. The CDR3 is 14 amino acids. Germline V lookup: CDR1 DFQATT, CDR2 SNEGSKA (reference sequence).

A note on this clonotype: A junction boundary mismatches the germline segment, possibly from a read error. In nucleotides, the CDR3 is TGCAGTACTAGTCTAGTGGGAGAATCCTACGAGCAGTACTTC. Residues: CSTSLVGESYEQYF. The chain links TRBV20-1 to TRBJ2-7, with D maybe TRBD2 (5 bases). The CDR3 runs to 14 residues. CDR1 is DFQATT, CDR2 SNEGSKA, per germline (reference sequence).

This clonotype was recorded many times. The chain's CDR3 is CASSLDRTNQPQHF. As DNA, the CDR3 is TGTGCCAGCAGTTTAGACAGGACAAATCAGCCCCAGCATTTT. V gene TRBV12-3 or TRBV12-4 combines with J gene TRBJ1-5; a weak D match, TRBD1 (5 bases). The CDR3 is 14 amino acids. V was shortened by 1 base and J by 4 bases, with 8 bases between the two germline ends.